The 25 T cell receptor beta chains below come from one sample, sequenced in a study of regulatory T cells in long-lasting Graves disease. Building of the TCR beta libraries involved iRepertoire HTBI primers and Arm-PCR of CDR3 regions. TCRdb re-called the multiplex PCR reads with MiXCR, one entry per CDR3 protein. The data hold fewer than 650,000 distinct CDR3 sequences, with about 15% observed a single time. Specified time point: newly diagnosed GD, antithyroid drugs for less than 3 months. PBMCs provided the RNA from which the TCR library was made. These same data were also listed under a study on T cells in Graves' hyperthyroidism and ophthalmopathy.

This specimen was peripheral blood mononuclear cells (PBMCs), taken at new diagnosis, from a patient treated with antithyroid drugs. These receptors all come from a woman in her twenties or thirties with Graves disease.

This clonotype showed up just a few times. The chain's CDR3 is CASRPGQGDRSAFF. The CDR3 coding sequence is TGTGCCAGCAGGCCGGGACAGGGGGACCGTTCGGCTTTCTTT. The chain has TRBV2 and TRBJ1-1; 11 bases match TRBD1. CDR3 length: 14 amino acids. Trimming removed 6 bases from V and 11 bases from J; junction bases left unmatched: 11. Germline CDR1 reads SNHLY; CDR2 reads FYNNEI.

This clonotype came up many times. J is TRBJ2-1 and V is TRBV5-1, with D possibly matching TRBD1 (6 bases). The CDR3 has 14 amino acids. Trimming took off 2 bases at V and 8 bases at J, with 14 bases between the two ends. Germline V gives CDR1 SGHRS, CDR2 YFSETQ. In nucleotides, the CDR3 is TGCGCCAGCAGCTTAGAGGGCAGGGGAGATGAGCAGTTCTTC. Translation gives CASSLEGRGDEQFF.

Only a few counts were recorded for this clonotype. This chain joins TRBV29-1 and TRBJ2-3; D remains unclear. CDR1 and CDR2 from the germline V gene are SQVTM and ANQGSEA. The CDR3 runs 12 residues. Trimming shortened V by 2 bases and J by 2 bases, and 5 bases separated the two germline ends. In DNA form, the CDR3 reads TGCAGCGTTGAATCGGACACAGATACGCAGTATTTT. It encodes CSVESDTDTQYF.

This clonotype has a count of ten or more. The CDR3 protein is CASSLGLAGYYEQYF. CDR3 DNA: TGTGCCAGCAGTTTGGGACTAGCGGGATACTACGAGCAGTACTTC. The chain recombines TRBV28 with TRBJ2-7, with 13 bases that match TRBD2. The CDR3 contains 15 residues. Germline CDR1 and CDR2: MDHEN and SYDVKM. V lost 3 bases, J lost 3 bases, and 2 bases stayed unmatched.

V is TRBV19 and J is TRBJ1-1; D not resolved. The germline gives CDR1 LNHDA, CDR2 SQIVND (reference sequence). The CDR3 contains 15 residues. Trimming pared 7 bases from V and 1 base from J, leaving 16 bases between. This chain's CDR3 is CASTTWGGANTEAFF. The CDR3 DNA follows: TGTGCCAGTACTACATGGGGAGGAGCGAACACTGAAGCTTTCTTT.

In this sample, this clonotype turned up a few times. The rearrangement uses TRBV10-3 and TRBJ2-1, with TRBD2 identical over 8 bases. V shed 6 bases, J shed 3 bases, and the junction held 10 bases outside the gene matches. This CDR3 region has 16 residues. The germline V gene encodes CDR1 ENHRY and CDR2 SYGVKD. This CDR3 reads CAISPATSGLYNEQFF. As DNA, the CDR3 is TGTGCCATCAGCCCCGCCACTAGCGGCCTCTACAATGAGCAGTTCTTC.

The chain links TRBV7-9 to TRBJ2-3, with D perhaps matching TRBD1 (6 bases). V was clipped by 6 bases and J by 2 bases, with 15 bases between them. This CDR3 has 15 amino acids. Germline CDR1 SEHNR, CDR2 FQNEAQ (reference sequence). The CDR3 DNA is TGTGCCAGCAGGACCCGGACAGAATTCACAGATACGCAGTATTTT. Encoded protein: CASRTRTEFTDTQYF.

The gene calls are TRBV12-3 or TRBV12-4 and TRBJ2-3; unclear D gene. V lost 3 bases and J lost 4, with 11 bases in between. The length of the CDR3 is 14 residues. The CDR3 spells CASSFLGRPDTQYF. The CDR3 coding sequence is TGTGCCAGCAGTTTCTTAGGACGGCCAGATACGCAGTATTTT.

This clonotype was found many times. V is TRBV28 and J is TRBJ2-7; TRBD1 is a possible D gene (6 bases). This CDR3 is built from 14 residues. V gave up 6 bases and J gave up 0 bases, with 12 bases separating them. CDR1 MDHEN and CDR2 SYDVKM come from the germline V gene. The CDR3 here is CASRSDSSSYEQYF. DNA of the CDR3: TGTGCCAGCAGGTCGGACAGCTCCTCCTACGAGCAGTACTTC. Full variable domain (remainder filled in from reference TRBV28 and TRBJ2-7): DVKVTQSSRYLVKRTGEKVFLECVQDMDHENMFWYRQDPGLGLRLIYFSYDVKMKEKGDIPEGYSVSREKKERFSLILESASTNQTSMYLCASRSDSSSYEQYFGPGTRLTVT.

This clonotype has more than one count but fewer than ten. A read error may account for a junction end that differs from germline. The rearrangement links TRBV3-1 to TRBJ1-2; D gene uncertain. This CDR3 spans 13 amino acids. CDR1 is LGHDT, CDR2 YNNKEL, per germline (reference sequence). In DNA, the CDR3 is TGCGCCAGCAGCCAAGATGTGGGTTTCGGCTACACCTTC. Translated, it gives CASSQDVGFGYTF.

This clonotype appeared many times. The chain joins TRBV11-2 to TRBJ1-1; D is unresolved. Germline V gene lookup returns CDR1 SGHAT and CDR2 FQNNGV. This CDR3 region has 13 residues. V lost 7 bases and J lost 4, with 13 bases in between. This CDR3 is CASTPAGFTEAFF. The CDR3 DNA reads as TGTGCCAGCACCCCAGCGGGCTTCACTGAAGCTTTCTTT.

The chain joins TRBV25-1 to TRBJ2-3; D gene ambiguous. V shed 5 bases and J shed 5 bases, with 5 bases lying between them. Germline CDR1 is MGHDK and CDR2 is SYGVNS. This CDR3 is built from 11 residues. This CDR3 reads CASSKGDTQYF. The CDR3 region has the DNA TGTGCCAGCAGTAAGGGAGATACGCAGTATTTT.

In its sample, this clonotype was seen many times. The rearrangement links TRBV6-2 or TRBV6-3 to TRBJ2-7, with D possibly matching TRBD2 (6 bases). This CDR3 has 15 amino acids. Per the germline V gene, CDR1 is MNHEY and CDR2 is SVGEGT. V gave up 4 bases and J gave up 3 bases, with 16 bases separating them. In DNA, the CDR3 is TGTGCCAGCAGTTCCCCAGGACTAACCGGCTACGAGCAGTACTTC. This encodes CASSSPGLTGYEQYF.

Only a few counts were recorded for this clonotype. CDR3 sequence reads: CASSLFSYTEAFF. The CDR3 bases are TGTGCCAGCAGCTTATTTTCCTACACTGAAGCTTTCTTT. V usage is TRBV7-9 and J usage is TRBJ1-1; D remains ambiguous. CDR3 length: 13 amino acids. V lost 2 bases and J 3 bases, leaving 7 bases between the germline ends. Germline loops: CDR1 SEHNR, CDR2 FQNEAQ (reference sequence). The entire variable domain, with the rest obtained from reference TRBV7-9 and TRBJ1-1, is as follows: DTGVSQNPRHKITKRGQNVTFRCDPISEHNRLYWYRQTLGQGPEFLTYFQNEAQLEKSRLLSDRFSAERPKGSFSTLEIQRTEQGDSAMYLCASSLFSYTEAFFGQGTRLTVV.

This clonotype has at least ten counts. The chain is built from TRBV2 and TRBJ1-5; D may be TRBD1 (5 bases). V gave up 7 bases and J gave up 3 bases, with 22 bases separating them. Germline assignment: CDR1 SNHLY and CDR2 FYNNEI. The CDR3 has 17 amino acids. Here the CDR3 reads CASTGRALGTLNQPQHF. The CDR3 DNA sequence: TGTGCCAGCACCGGGCGGGCCCTTGGGACTCTCAATCAGCCCCAGCATTTT.

Written as DNA, the CDR3 is TGCGCCAGCAGCTTGGAGGGACTATCTCAAGAGACCCAGTACTTC. The encoded protein is CASSLEGLSQETQYF. The rearrangement uses TRBV5-1 and TRBJ2-5; 7 bases agree with TRBD2. Looked up from germline, CDR1 is SGHRS and CDR2 is YFSETQ. V trimming: 0 bases; J trimming: 2 bases; junction bases outside the gene matches: 4. This CDR3 has 15 residues.

This clonotype was seen repeatedly, ten times or more. The chain has TRBV7-9 and TRBJ2-7, with D possibly matching TRBD1 (7 bases). The V gene lost 5 bases and the J gene lost 6 bases, with 17 bases spanning the gap. The CDR3 length is 14 residues. In germline, CDR1 is SEHNR, CDR2 FQNEAQ (reference sequence). CDR3 region: CASSQQGTLLEQYF. The CDR3 nucleotides are TGTGCCAGCAGCCAACAGGGGACTCTACTCGAGCAGTACTTC.

The sample holds a few counts of this clonotype. J is TRBJ2-7 and V is TRBV25-1, with 8 nucleotides matching TRBD1. V lost 2 bases to trimming and J lost 4 bases; unmatched junction nucleotides: 13. The germline gives CDR1 MGHDK, CDR2 SYGVNS. CDR3 length equals 17 residues. CDR3 residues: CASSEGLGQGIKYEQYF. CDR3 DNA: TGTGCCAGCAGTGAAGGTTTAGGACAGGGTATTAAATACGAGCAGTACTTC.

In this sample, this clonotype turned up many times. The chain uses TRBV29-1 and TRBJ1-2, with D uncertain. Trimming cost V 0 bases and J 8 bases, with 10 bases left between them. The CDR3 length is 12 residues. CDR1 is SQVTM and CDR2 is ANQGSEA in the germline V gene. The chain's CDR3 is CSVEDKEDGYTF. The DNA for the CDR3 is TGCAGCGTTGAAGATAAGGAGGACGGCTACACCTTC.

This clonotype was picked up many times. The chain has TRBV28 and TRBJ2-1; D not resolved. CDR1 and CDR2 (germline): MDHEN, SYDVKM. The V end was cut by 7 bases, the J end by 6 bases, with 16 bases between. The CDR3 sequence is 14 residues long. CDR3 nucleotide sequence: TGTGCCAGCACACGGACCCTCCGGGTCAATGAGCAGTTCTTC. Translation: CASTRTLRVNEQFF. The whole variable domain, filled in from reference TRBV28 and TRBJ2-1, reads DVKVTQSSRYLVKRTGEKVFLECVQDMDHENMFWYRQDPGLGLRLIYFSYDVKMKEKGDIPEGYSVSREKKERFSLILESASTNQTSMYLCASTRTLRVNEQFFGPGTRLTVL.

This sequence joins TRBV5-1 and TRBJ2-1, with D maybe TRBD2 (5 bases). Looked up from germline, CDR1 is SGHRS and CDR2 is YFSETQ. V dropped 4 bases and J dropped 4 bases, with 12 bases sitting between them. This CDR3 is 14 amino acids long. The CDR3 region is CASSLQRDYNEQFF. CDR3 coding DNA: TGCGCCAGCAGCCTTCAACGGGATTACAATGAGCAGTTCTTC.

The chain links TRBV6-1 to TRBJ1-5; D is possibly TRBD1 (6 bases). V was cut by 5 bases and J by 2 bases, with 16 bases left in between. This CDR3 contains 16 residues. CDR1 MNHNS and CDR2 SASEGT come from the germline V gene. DNA of the CDR3: TGTGCCAGCAGTACTCACAGGGAAGTGGGCAATCAGCCCCAGCATTTT. Translation gives CASSTHREVGNQPQHF.

About this clonotype itself: The limits of the CDR3 on the DNA are not certain, so only TCRdb's listed CDR3 is given. The chain employs TRBV30 and TRBJ1-1; the D call in the table, TRBD1, was not verified against the DNA. The V gene's germline CDR1 is GTSNPN and CDR2 SVGIG (reference sequence). A total of 15 residues make up the CDR3, ends included. CDR3 region: CAWNLRWAQGATTFF.

Concerning this clonotype: This may be a read error, as it is one base from a much larger clone. V gene TRBV27 combines with J gene TRBJ1-1; 10 nucleotides match TRBD1. Germline CDR1 and CDR2: MNHEY and SMNVEV (reference sequence). V shed 6 bases and J 7 bases; nucleotides not matched to a gene: 8. The CDR3 totals 14 residues. The CDR3 region has the DNA TGTGCCAGCAGGGGACAGGGGAGAAGTGGTGAAGCTTTCTTT. As protein: CASRGQGRSGEAFF.

This clonotype turned up a few times. This chain joins TRBV4-1 and TRBJ2-7, with D maybe TRBD2 (6 bases). V gave up 1 base and J gave up 0 bases, with 10 bases separating them. The CDR3 runs to 15 residues. Germline values: CDR1 MGHRA, CDR2 YSYEKL. The CDR3, as DNA: TGCGCCAGCAGCCAAGTAGCGGTGGGCTCCTACGAGCAGTACTTC. Translating it yields CASSQVAVGSYEQYF.